The clone carrying this TCR beta chain has more than one count but fewer than ten. What it binds is not known. The data were taken from a study of T cells in Graves' hyperthyroidism and ophthalmopathy. Amplification targeted TCR beta CDR3 regions from RNA transcripts. The HTBI primer set was used in a first-round RT-PCR of the TCR CDR3. One entry per CDR3 protein, called by TCRdb with MiXCR from the multiplex PCR reads. Of around 600,000 distinct CDR3 sequences detected, just under 45% appear once; the ten largest clones hold less than 8.5%. Regarding the study as a whole: Most clonotypes that expanded in the thyroid above 0.001 also showed up in blood. Ophthalmopathy could be told apart from stable hyperthyroidism with a 13 V-J model.

The V gene lost 1 base and the J gene lost 3 bases, with 8 bases spanning the gap. Germline values: CDR1 SGHRS, CDR2 YFSETQ. CDR3 length: 13 residues. Exclusion of a patient resulted from uncontrolled infection, other autoimmune disease, pregnancy or lactation. The sequencing sample was made of peripheral blood or thyroid tissue (not recorded which). The source is an adult man with Graves' disease, either hyperthyroidism or ophthalmopathy (not recorded which). The chain employs TRBV5-1 and TRBJ2-7, with D perhaps TRBD2 (6 bases). Written as DNA, the CDR3 is TGCGCCAGCAGCTTGTCGGGACTCTACGAGCAGTACTTC. It specifies CASSLSGLYEQYF.